These 11 T cell receptor beta chains originate from one sample sequenced in a study of cytomegalovirus exposure and HLA in healthy donors (dated 2017 in TCRdb). Library construction relied on the immunoSEQ multiplex PCR assay. For the multiplex PCR, a mixture combining 60 forward primers for TCR Vbeta segments and 13 reverse primers for TCR Jbeta segments was used. The table comes from immuneACCESS by way of TCRdb, which keeps in-frame sequences with V and J called. Part of the clones is missing from these tables; in studies checked, under half for an unresolved V gene and the rest for unknown reasons. This sample gives about 190,000 clones in total; 65% to 80% of them show up just once. More than 4.5% of the sample is held by the ten biggest clonotypes. Sequencing input: PBMCs. These receptors originate from a young man in good health and CMV-seropositive.

This clone has only a few counts. This chain joins TRBV14 and TRBJ1-1; D is ambiguous. V was cut by 1 base and J by 11 bases, with 8 bases left in between. The CDR3 consists of 11 residues. Germline values: CDR1 SGHDN, CDR2 FVKESK. CDR3 region: CASSQAGMAFF. CDR3 sequence (DNA): TGTGCCAGCAGCCAAGCCGGTATGGCTTTCTTT.

This clone has a single count. The V gene is TRBV23-1, the J gene TRBJ2-5; the match to TRBD2 covers 8 bases. TRBV23-1 falls under the ORF class, with uncertain function. V shed 2 bases and J 3 bases; nucleotides not matched to a gene: 5. There are 15 residues in the CDR3. The CDR3 spells CASSQDTGGEETQYF. The CDR3, as DNA: TGCGCCAGCAGTCAAGATACCGGGGGGGAAGAGACCCAGTACTTC.

The J gene is TRBJ1-1, the V gene TRBV6-6; D not resolved. The germline V gene encodes CDR1 MNHNY and CDR2 SVGAGI (reference sequence). The CDR3 has 11 residues. Between the trimmed V and J ends, which lost 7 bases and 6 bases, there was a span of 9 bases. The CDR3 region has the DNA TGTGCCAGCACCCCCGGGGCTGAAGCTTTCTTT. It specifies CASTPGAEAFF.

The rearrangement joins TRBV28 to TRBJ2-2; D is perhaps TRBD2 (6 bases). CDR3 size: 13 residues. V dropped 3 bases and J dropped 8 bases, with 10 bases sitting between them. Germline V CDR1 and CDR2: MDHEN, SYDVKM. DNA for the CDR3: TGTGCCAGCAGTTTGGCGGGGCCGGGGGAGCTGTTTTTT. It translates to CASSLAGPGELFF.

This clone appeared once. The chain uses TRBV5-4 and TRBJ2-1; D is unresolved. Trimming cost V 7 bases and J 3 bases, with 11 bases left between them. Germline V lookup: CDR1 SGHNT, CDR2 YYREEE (reference sequence). CDR3 length: 13 amino acids. The CDR3 nucleotides are TGTGCCAGCGCCCAGGCAGGCTACAATGAGCAGTTCTTC. Its protein is CASAQAGYNEQFF.

This sequence joins TRBV18 and TRBJ2-2; 7 bases are a match to TRBD1. CDR1 is KGHSH and CDR2 is LQKENI in the germline V gene. This CDR3 is built from 16 residues. V lost 2 bases to trimming and J lost 8 bases; unmatched junction nucleotides: 11. The CDR3 sequence is CASSPYRGSGPGELFF. The CDR3 coding sequence is TGTGCCAGCTCACCATACAGGGGCTCGGGACCGGGGGAGCTGTTTTTT. Complete variable domain (other parts from reference TRBV18 and TRBJ2-2): NAGVMQNPRHLVRRRGQEARLRCSPMKGHSHVYWYRQLPEEGLKFMVYLQKENIIDESGMPKERFSAEFPKEGPSILRIQQVVRGDSAAYFCASSPYRGSGPGELFFGEGSRLTVL.

This clone was picked up a small number of times. The chain recombines TRBV7-9 with TRBJ1-5, with 7 bases matching TRBD1. CDR3 length: 14 residues. Per the germline V gene, CDR1 is SEHNR and CDR2 is FQNEAQ (reference sequence). J gave up 8 bases and V 4 bases, and 8 bases lay outside the gene matches. The DNA for the CDR3 is TGTGCCAGCAGCTCGACAGGGCCGAGGGAGCCCCAGCATTTT. It encodes CASSSTGPREPQHF.

The CDR3 region is CASSTTGSTSGSFAYEQYF. The CDR3 nucleotides are TGTGCCAGCAGCACCACAGGGTCGACTAGCGGGAGTTTCGCCTACGAGCAGTACTTC. The genes are TRBV4-2 and TRBJ2-7; the match to TRBD2 covers 12 bases. This CDR3 has 19 amino acids. The germline V gene has CDR1 LGHNA and CDR2 YNFKEQ. Unmatched junction bases numbered 16, after V lost 5 bases and J lost 2 bases.

This clone was observed a handful of times. This chain uses TRBV9 with TRBJ1-5, with 10 bases matching TRBD1. The CDR3 has 15 amino acids. Trimming removed 8 bases from V and 7 bases from J; junction bases left unmatched: 12. Germline CDR1 SGDLS, CDR2 YYNGEE. The chain's CDR3 is CASGRGQGVNQPQHF. CDR3 coding DNA: TGTGCCAGTGGGCGCGGACAGGGGGTAAACCAGCCCCAGCATTTT.

Concerning this clone: Germline and junction disagree at one end, which may indicate a read error. The genes are TRBV7-9 and TRBJ2-7, with unresolved D. This CDR3 spans 16 amino acids. Germline V CDR1 and CDR2: SEHNR, FQNEAQ (reference sequence). The CDR3 here is CSSSLGSGMINYEQYF. Written as DNA, the CDR3 is TGTTCCAGCAGCTTAGGGTCAGGAATGATCAACTACGAGCAGTACTTC.

This clone was detected a few times. The CDR3 spells CASRQGVNTEAFF. The CDR3 bases are TGTGCCAGCAGACAGGGCGTGAACACTGAAGCTTTCTTT. The chain is built from TRBV2 and TRBJ1-1; D is perhaps TRBD1 (6 bases). This CDR3 region has 13 residues. Trimming pared 6 bases from V and 0 bases from J, leaving 8 bases between. The germline V gene has CDR1 SNHLY and CDR2 FYNNEI. Filled out from reference TRBV2 and TRBJ1-1, the complete variable domain reads EPEVTQTPSHQVTQMGQEVILRCVPISNHLYFYWYRQILGQKVEFLVSFYNNEISEKSEIFDDQFSVERPDGSNFTLKIRSTKLEDSAMYFCASRQGVNTEAFFGQGTRLTVV.